A selection of T cell receptor beta chains follows, all from one sample in a study of blood T cell repertoires in COVID-19. Clones were sequenced by immunoSEQ multiplex PCR, and TCRdb holds only the in-frame ones, with some missing. Of about 170,000 clones listed, 85% are singletons. The sequenced sample consisted of peripheral blood. Every receptor here comes from a human donor with acute or convalescent COVID-19. The donor label of this sample is uncertain. Each CDR3 is given with its conserved first and last residue. D genes are given only for firm matches. Part of the rows lack a size; the others show once, few, many or a class for expanded clones.

abundance: .; d_gene: TRBD2; j_gene: TRBJ2-3; v_gene: TRBV7-9; CDR3aa: CASSLSSGATDTQYF; CDR3nt: TGTGCCAGCAGCTTATCGAGCGGGGCGACAGATACGCAGTATTTT
abundance: .; d_gene: TRBD1; j_gene: TRBJ1-2; v_gene: TRBV24-1; CDR3aa: CATSDFEDRMTGYTF; CDR3nt: TGTGCCACCAGTGATTTTGAGGACAGGATGACCGGCTACACCTTC
abundance: .; d_gene: TRBD2; j_gene: TRBJ2-3; v_gene: TRBV19; CDR3aa: CATQPPRTSGGYRTDTQYF; CDR3nt: TGTGCCACACAACCACCGCGGACTAGCGGGGGATATCGCACAGATACGCAGTATTTT
abundance: .; d_gene: TRBD2; j_gene: TRBJ2-1; v_gene: TRBV9; CDR3aa: CASSISGGYYNEQFF; CDR3nt: TGTGCCAGCAGCATTAGCGGGGGCTATTACAATGAGCAGTTCTTC
abundance: once; d_gene: TRBD2; j_gene: TRBJ2-1; v_gene: TRBV4-2; CDR3aa: CASSQTSDSYNEQFF; CDR3nt: TGTGCCAGCAGCCAAACTAGCGACTCCTACAATGAGCAGTTCTTC
abundance: .; d_gene: .; j_gene: TRBJ2-1; v_gene: TRBV27; CDR3aa: CASSPGGANEQFF; CDR3nt: TGTGCCAGCAGCCCTGGGGGGGCCAATGAGCAGTTCTTC
abundance: .; d_gene: .; j_gene: TRBJ2-5; v_gene: TRBV25-1; CDR3aa: CASSPWAGIRETQYF; CDR3nt: TGTGCCAGCAGTCCCTGGGCAGGCATTAGGGAGACCCAGTACTTC
abundance: .; d_gene: .; j_gene: TRBJ1-1; v_gene: TRBV30; CDR3aa: CAWSVRGGTEAFF; CDR3nt: TGTGCCTGGAGTGTAAGGGGGGGCACTGAAGCTTTCTTT
abundance: .; d_gene: .; j_gene: TRBJ1-2; v_gene: TRBV9; CDR3aa: CASNGGFNYGYTF; CDR3nt: TGTGCCAGCAATGGGGGCTTTAACTATGGCTACACCTTC
abundance: .; d_gene: TRBD2; j_gene: TRBJ2-1; v_gene: TRBV6-5; CDR3aa: CASSYWGRGAHNEQFF; CDR3nt: TGTGCCAGCAGTTACTGGGGGCGGGGGGCCCACAATGAGCAGTTCTTC
abundance: .; d_gene: .; j_gene: TRBJ1-1; v_gene: TRBV4-3; CDR3aa: CASSQDRLKAPMNTEAFF; CDR3nt: TGCGCCAGCAGCCAAGATCGACTCAAGGCACCGATGAACACTGAAGCTTTCTTT
abundance: .; d_gene: TRBD1; j_gene: TRBJ1-1; v_gene: TRBV14; CDR3aa: CASSPHRGGRLVNTEAFF; CDR3nt: TGTGCCAGCAGCCCGCACAGGGGAGGTAGATTGGTGAACACTGAAGCTTTCTTT
abundance: .; d_gene: .; j_gene: TRBJ2-2; v_gene: TRBV19; CDR3aa: CASSITNTGELFF; CDR3nt: TGTGCCAGTAGTATCACGAACACCGGGGAGCTGTTTTTT
abundance: .; d_gene: TRBD2; j_gene: TRBJ2-7; v_gene: TRBV5-1; CDR3aa: CASSLEAGGAYEQYF; CDR3nt: TGCGCCAGCAGCTTGGAGGCGGGGGGGGCCTACGAGCAGTACTTC
abundance: .; d_gene: TRBD1; j_gene: TRBJ2-4; v_gene: TRBV14; CDR3aa: CASSPYPGTVDIQYF; CDR3nt: TGTGCCAGCAGCCCATACCCCGGGACAGTGGACATTCAGTACTTC
abundance: few; d_gene: .; j_gene: TRBJ1-5; v_gene: TRBV30; CDR3aa: CAWSPAGGGSNQPQHF; CDR3nt: TGTGCCTGGAGTCCTGCGGGGGGTGGGAGCAATCAGCCCCAGCATTTT
abundance: .; d_gene: .; j_gene: TRBJ2-2; v_gene: TRBV7-2; CDR3aa: CASRPGTHYTGELFF; CDR3nt: TGTGCCAGCAGACCAGGGACACACTACACCGGGGAGCTGTTTTTT
abundance: .; d_gene: .; j_gene: TRBJ2-1; v_gene: TRBV7-3; CDR3aa: CASSLILGAGTYNEQFF; CDR3nt: TGTGCCAGCAGCTTAATATTAGGGGCAGGGACCTACAATGAGCAGTTCTTC
abundance: many; d_gene: TRBD2; j_gene: TRBJ2-5; v_gene: TRBV20-1; CDR3aa: CSASPAGGQETQYF; CDR3nt: TGCAGTGCTAGTCCAGCGGGGGGCCAAGAGACCCAGTACTTC
abundance: .; d_gene: TRBD2; j_gene: TRBJ2-1; v_gene: TRBV5-1; CDR3aa: CASSPSGDYNEQFF; CDR3nt: TGCGCCAGCAGTCCTAGCGGGGACTACAATGAGCAGTTCTTC
abundance: .; d_gene: .; j_gene: TRBJ2-3; v_gene: TRBV5-1; CDR3aa: CASSWISSAGADTQYF; CDR3nt: TGCGCCAGCAGCTGGATCTCTAGCGCCGGGGCAGATACGCAGTATTTT
abundance: .; d_gene: .; j_gene: TRBJ2-3; v_gene: TRBV10-2; CDR3aa: CASSEGATQYF; CDR3nt: TGCGCCAGCAGTGAGGGGGCAACGCAGTATTTT
abundance: .; d_gene: TRBD1; j_gene: TRBJ2-7; v_gene: TRBV18; CDR3aa: CASSTGQGPAYEQYF; CDR3nt: TGTGCCAGCTCAACGGGACAGGGACCTGCCTACGAGCAGTACTTC
abundance: .; d_gene: .; j_gene: TRBJ1-4; v_gene: TRBV3-1/TRBV3-2; CDR3aa: CASSPMGHEKLFF; CDR3nt: TGTGCCAGCAGCCCAATGGGGCACGAAAAACTGTTTTTT
abundance: .; d_gene: .; j_gene: TRBJ1-4; v_gene: TRBV30; CDR3aa: CAWTRPGGGLAEKLFF; CDR3nt: TGTGCCTGGACTCGCCCCGGCGGGGGGCTAGCGGAAAAACTGTTTTTT
abundance: .; d_gene: TRBD2; j_gene: TRBJ2-5; v_gene: TRBV5-1; CDR3aa: CASSLEASGESETQYF; CDR3nt: TGCGCCAGCAGCTTGGAGGCTAGCGGGGAGTCGGAGACCCAGTACTTC
abundance: .; d_gene: .; j_gene: TRBJ1-6; v_gene: TRBV10-1; CDR3aa: CASSRGGNSPLHF; CDR3nt: TGCGCCAGCAGTAGAGGGGGAAATTCACCCCTCCACTTT
abundance: .; d_gene: .; j_gene: TRBJ2-1; v_gene: TRBV6-5; CDR3aa: CASRGASYNEQFF; CDR3nt: TGTGCCAGCAGAGGAGCCTCCTACAATGAGCAGTTCTTC
abundance: .; d_gene: .; j_gene: TRBJ1-6; v_gene: TRBV11-2; CDR3aa: CASSLAGANSPLHF; CDR3nt: TGTGCCAGCAGCTTAGCAGGGGCGAATTCACCCCTCCACTTT
abundance: .; d_gene: TRBD1; j_gene: TRBJ2-1; v_gene: TRBV19; CDR3aa: CASSIGQGHNEQFF; CDR3nt: TGTGCCAGTAGTATAGGACAGGGTCACAATGAGCAGTTCTTC
abundance: once; d_gene: .; j_gene: TRBJ1-4; v_gene: TRBV7-2; CDR3aa: CASSFQGSNEKLFF; CDR3nt: TGTGCCAGCAGCTTTCAGGGTAGTAATGAAAAACTGTTTTTT
abundance: .; d_gene: .; j_gene: TRBJ2-6; v_gene: TRBV5-8; CDR3aa: CASSLLGSGANVLTF; CDR3nt: TGTGCCAGCAGCTTGCTAGGCTCTGGGGCCAACGTCCTGACTTTC
abundance: .; d_gene: .; j_gene: TRBJ1-2; v_gene: TRBV11-3; CDR3aa: CASSLDPAGRGGYTF; CDR3nt: TGTGCCAGCAGCTTAGACCCGGCCGGCCGAGGTGGCTACACCTTC
abundance: few; d_gene: TRBD1; j_gene: TRBJ1-5; v_gene: TRBV10-3; CDR3aa: CAISPGTGSSQPQHF; CDR3nt: TGTGCCATCAGCCCCGGGACAGGGAGTAGTCAGCCCCAGCATTTT
abundance: .; d_gene: .; j_gene: TRBJ2-1; v_gene: TRBV10-3; CDR3aa: CAISVSRDNEQFF; CDR3nt: TGTGCCATCAGTGTATCCAGGGACAATGAGCAGTTCTTC
abundance: .; d_gene: .; j_gene: TRBJ1-1; v_gene: TRBV5-1; CDR3aa: CASSRGGENTEAFF; CDR3nt: TGCGCCAGCAGCCGGGGAGGGGAAAACACTGAAGCTTTCTTT
abundance: .; d_gene: TRBD1; j_gene: TRBJ1-2; v_gene: TRBV30; CDR3aa: CAWSRLGGQGGGYTF; CDR3nt: TGTGCCTGGAGTCGATTGGGGGGACAGGGGGGTGGCTACACCTTC
abundance: few; d_gene: .; j_gene: TRBJ1-3; v_gene: TRBV21-1; CDR3aa: CASSQGGKLPGNTIYF; CDR3nt: TGTGCCAGCAGCCAAGGGGGCAAGCTCCCTGGAAACACCATATATTTT
abundance: .; d_gene: .; j_gene: TRBJ1-1; v_gene: TRBV3-1/TRBV3-2; CDR3aa: CASSDRRDTEAFF; CDR3nt: TGTGCCAGCAGCGATCGGAGGGACACTGAAGCTTTCTTT
abundance: .; d_gene: TRBD1; j_gene: TRBJ2-7; v_gene: TRBV6-5; CDR3aa: CASSYSGTGFYEQYF; CDR3nt: TGTGCCAGCAGTTACTCGGGGACAGGTTTCTACGAGCAGTACTTC
abundance: .; d_gene: .; j_gene: TRBJ2-3; v_gene: TRBV19; CDR3aa: CASSLRQTDTQYF; CDR3nt: TGTGCCAGTAGTTTACGACAGACAGATACGCAGTATTTT
abundance: .; d_gene: .; j_gene: TRBJ1-1; v_gene: TRBV6-5; CDR3aa: CASSLGGRGKAFF; CDR3nt: TGTGCCAGCAGCCTTGGAGGACGAGGTAAAGCTTTCTTT